The 5 T cell receptor beta chains below come from one sample, sequenced in a study of T cells in narcolepsy. Clones were sequenced by immunoSEQ multiplex PCR, and TCRdb holds only the in-frame ones, with some missing. Of about 30,000 clones detected, around 83% appear once; the ten largest clones hold 0.75% to 1%. Material: CD45RA- memory CD4+ T cells from PBMCs. The receptors derive from a human donor with narcolepsy.

The rearrangement joins TRBV18 to TRBJ1-6; 9 bases match TRBD1. Losses at the gene ends were 4 bases for V and 8 bases for J; bases not matched to a gene: 6. Germline values: CDR1 KGHSH, CDR2 LQKENI. The CDR3 extends over 15 amino acids. CDR3 nucleotides: TGTGCCAGCTCACTCAGACAGGGGGGTGATTCACCCCTCCACTTT. Translating it yields CASSLRQGGDSPLHF.

This chain uses TRBV29-1 with TRBJ2-1, with D perhaps matching TRBD1 or TRBD2 (5 bases each). The CDR3 loop spans 14 amino acids. Trimming removed 6 bases from V and 2 bases from J, with 14 bases in between. Germline assignment: CDR1 SQVTM and CDR2 ANQGSEA. The CDR3 is CSVGTDFTYNEQFF. The CDR3 DNA follows: TGCAGCGTGGGGACGGACTTTACCTACAATGAGCAGTTCTTC.

V and J are TRBV5-1 and TRBJ1-3; no clear D gene. CDR1 and CDR2 from the germline V gene are SGHRS and YFSETQ. The V gene lost 0 bases and the J gene lost 1 base, with 8 bases spanning the gap. The CDR3 is made up of 15 amino acids. The CDR3 DNA is TGCGCCAGCAGCTTGGATACAGCTTCTGGAAACACCATATATTTT. Protein: CASSLDTASGNTIYF.

The chain joins TRBV2 to TRBJ1-2; D is possibly TRBD1 (5 bases). The germline V gene has CDR1 SNHLY and CDR2 FYNNEI. The CDR3 is made up of 16 amino acids. V dropped 7 bases and J dropped 0 bases, with 18 bases sitting between them. CDR3 in amino acids: CASTVNRGPSNYGYTF. For the CDR3, the DNA is TGTGCCAGCACCGTAAATCGGGGACCCTCTAACTATGGCTACACCTTC.

This chain connects TRBV18 to TRBJ2-7; tentatively, D is TRBD2 (6 bases). Trimming stripped 4 bases from V and 6 bases from J, with 16 bases between. CDR3 length: 14 amino acids. Germline values: CDR1 KGHSH, CDR2 LQKENI. CDR3 in amino acids: CASSLYSPGSEQYF. The CDR3 DNA reads as TGTGCCAGCTCACTATACTCCCCCGGGAGCGAGCAGTACTTC.